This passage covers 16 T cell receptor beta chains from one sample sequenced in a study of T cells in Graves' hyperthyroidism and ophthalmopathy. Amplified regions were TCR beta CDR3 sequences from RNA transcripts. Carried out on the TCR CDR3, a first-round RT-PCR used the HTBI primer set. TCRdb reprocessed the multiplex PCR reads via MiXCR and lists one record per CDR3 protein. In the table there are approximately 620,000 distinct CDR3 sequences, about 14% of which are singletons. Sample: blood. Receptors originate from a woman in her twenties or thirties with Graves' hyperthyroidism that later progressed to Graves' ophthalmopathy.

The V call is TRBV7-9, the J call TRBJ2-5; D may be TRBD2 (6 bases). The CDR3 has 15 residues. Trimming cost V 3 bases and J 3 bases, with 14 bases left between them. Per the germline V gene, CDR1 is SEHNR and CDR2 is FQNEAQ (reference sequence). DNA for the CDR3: TGTGCCAGCAGCTTGGCCGCCGGGACTGAAGAGACCCAGTACTTC. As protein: CASSLAAGTEETQYF.

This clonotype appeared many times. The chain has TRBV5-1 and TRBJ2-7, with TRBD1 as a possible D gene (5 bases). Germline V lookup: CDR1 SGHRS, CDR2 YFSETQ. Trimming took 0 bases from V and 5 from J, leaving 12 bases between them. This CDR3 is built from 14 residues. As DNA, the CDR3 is TGCGCCAGCAGCTTGGCCAACGTAGGGGACGAGCAGTACTTC. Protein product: CASSLANVGDEQYF.

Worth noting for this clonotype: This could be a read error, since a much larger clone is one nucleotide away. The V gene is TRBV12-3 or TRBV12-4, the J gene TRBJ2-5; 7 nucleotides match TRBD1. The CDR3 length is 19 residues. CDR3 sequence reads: CASSRPRDRPTIDQETRYF. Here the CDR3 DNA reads TGTGCCAGCAGTCGACCCCGGGACAGACCTACTATCGACCAAGAGACCCGGTACTTC.

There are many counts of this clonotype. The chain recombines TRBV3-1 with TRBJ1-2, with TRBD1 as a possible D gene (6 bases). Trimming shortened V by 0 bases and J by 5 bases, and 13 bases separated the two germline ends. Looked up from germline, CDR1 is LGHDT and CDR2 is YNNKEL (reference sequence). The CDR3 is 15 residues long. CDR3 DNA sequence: TGTGCCAGCAGCCAAGACTCGGGGGCTGGTTATGGCTACACCTTC. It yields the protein CASSQDSGAGYGYTF.

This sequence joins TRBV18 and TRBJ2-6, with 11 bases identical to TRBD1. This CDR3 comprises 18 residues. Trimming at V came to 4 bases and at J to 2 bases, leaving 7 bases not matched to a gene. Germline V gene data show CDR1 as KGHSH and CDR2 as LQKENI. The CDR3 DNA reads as TGTGCCAGCTCACTTGCCCGGACAGGGGGCGCTGGGGCCAACGTCCTGACTTTC. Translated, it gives CASSLARTGGAGANVLTF.

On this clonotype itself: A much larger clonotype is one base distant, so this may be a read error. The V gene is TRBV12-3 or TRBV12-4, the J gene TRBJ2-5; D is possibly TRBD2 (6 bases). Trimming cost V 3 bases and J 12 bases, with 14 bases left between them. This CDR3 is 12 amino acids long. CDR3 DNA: TGTGCCAGCAGTTTCAGGCGGGGCGTGGAGTACTTC. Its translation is CASSFRRGVEYF.

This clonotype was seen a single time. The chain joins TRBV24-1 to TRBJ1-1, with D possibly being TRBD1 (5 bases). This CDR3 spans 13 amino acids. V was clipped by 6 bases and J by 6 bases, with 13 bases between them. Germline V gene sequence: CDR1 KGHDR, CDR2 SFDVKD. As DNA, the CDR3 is TGTGCCACCAGTAATCCAGGGCTACCTGAAGCTTTCTTT. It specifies CATSNPGLPEAFF.

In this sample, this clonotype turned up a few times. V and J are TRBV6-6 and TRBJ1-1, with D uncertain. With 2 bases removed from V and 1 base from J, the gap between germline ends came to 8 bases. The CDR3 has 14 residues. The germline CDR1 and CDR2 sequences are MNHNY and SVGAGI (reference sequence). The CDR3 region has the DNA TGTGCCAGCAGTTACGGGGAGCGGAACACTGAAGCTTTCTTT. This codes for CASSYGERNTEAFF.

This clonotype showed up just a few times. CDR3 DNA: TGTGCCAGCAGTAATGACAGGGGGCAAAACATTCAGTACTTC. Translated: CASSNDRGQNIQYF. This rearrangement joins TRBV6-1 to TRBJ2-4, with TRBD1 identical over 10 bases. J lost 5 bases, V lost 5 bases, and 3 bases had no gene match. Germline V gene lookup returns CDR1 MNHNS and CDR2 SASEGT. This CDR3 has 14 residues.

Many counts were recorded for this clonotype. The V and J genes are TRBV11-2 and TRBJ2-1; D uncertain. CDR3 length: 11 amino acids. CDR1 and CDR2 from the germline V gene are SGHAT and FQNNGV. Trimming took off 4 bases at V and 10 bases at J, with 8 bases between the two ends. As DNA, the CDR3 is TGTGCCAGCAGCTGGGTAGGCGAGCAGTTCTTC. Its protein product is CASSWVGEQFF. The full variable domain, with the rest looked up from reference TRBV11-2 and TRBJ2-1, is EAGVAQSPRYKIIEKRQSVAFWCNPISGHATLYWYQQILGQGPKLLIQFQNNGVVDDSQLPKDRFSAERLKGVDSTLKIQPAKLEDSAVYLCASSWVGEQFFGPGTRLTVL.

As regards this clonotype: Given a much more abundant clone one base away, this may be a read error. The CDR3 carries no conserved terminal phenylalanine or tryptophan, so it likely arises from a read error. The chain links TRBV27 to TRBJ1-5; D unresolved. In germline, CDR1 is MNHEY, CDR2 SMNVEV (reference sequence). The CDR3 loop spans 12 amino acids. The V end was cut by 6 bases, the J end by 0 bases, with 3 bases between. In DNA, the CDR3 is TGTGCCAGCAGGCATAGCAATCAGCCCCAGCATGTT. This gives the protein CASRHSNQPQHV.

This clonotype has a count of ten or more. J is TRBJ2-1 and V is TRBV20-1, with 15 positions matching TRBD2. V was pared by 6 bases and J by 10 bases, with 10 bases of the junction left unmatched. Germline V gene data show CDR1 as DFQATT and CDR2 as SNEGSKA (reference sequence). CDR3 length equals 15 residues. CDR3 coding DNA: TGCAGTGCCTTTCGGGGACTAGCGGGAGGTGGGGAGCAGTTCTTC. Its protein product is CSAFRGLAGGGEQFF.

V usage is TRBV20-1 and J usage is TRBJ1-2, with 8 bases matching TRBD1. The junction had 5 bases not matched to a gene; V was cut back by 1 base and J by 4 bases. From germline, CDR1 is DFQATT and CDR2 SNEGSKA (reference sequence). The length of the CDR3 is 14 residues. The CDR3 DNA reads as TGCAGTGCTAGAGGGGCAGGGGGCGCCTATGGCTACACCTTC. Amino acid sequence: CSARGAGGAYGYTF.

This CDR3 is CASSEMRGNYGYTF. For the CDR3, the DNA is TGTGCCAGCAGTGAAATGCGGGGGAACTATGGCTACACCTTC. The chain couples TRBV6-1 to TRBJ1-2; tentative D call: TRBD1 (5 bases). The CDR3 covers 14 residues. Trimming removed 2 bases from V and 2 bases from J, with 9 bases in between. The germline gives CDR1 MNHNS, CDR2 SASEGT.

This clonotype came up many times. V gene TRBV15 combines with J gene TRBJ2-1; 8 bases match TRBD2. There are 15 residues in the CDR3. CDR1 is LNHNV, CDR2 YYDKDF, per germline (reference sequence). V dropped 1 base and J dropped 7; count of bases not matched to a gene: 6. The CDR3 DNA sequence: TGTGCCACCAGCAGAGGGATTAGCGGGGTAAATGAGCAGTTCTTC. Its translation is CATSRGISGVNEQFF.

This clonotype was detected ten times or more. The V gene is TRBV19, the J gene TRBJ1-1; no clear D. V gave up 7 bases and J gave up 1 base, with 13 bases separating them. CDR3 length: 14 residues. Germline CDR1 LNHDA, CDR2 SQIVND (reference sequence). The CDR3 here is CASKDGRTNTEAFF. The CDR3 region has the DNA TGTGCCAGTAAAGACGGACGGACGAACACTGAAGCTTTCTTT.